This T cell receptor (beta chain) was observed in a study of monozygotic twins with inflammatory bowel disease. Study-wide points: Results did not support any single strong IBD-associated signal or clonotype. What may have added variability to patient repertoires is that immunosuppressive treatments differed.

For every TCR library, roughly 3.5 ug of total RNA was used. UMIs incorporating a 6-nucleotide sample barcode were appended by means of template switching. With the 5' RACE reads reprocessed, TCRdb shows one record per CDR3 protein and no DNA. This listing includes under 350,000 distinct CDR3 sequences. With respect to this clonotype: Its antigen is unknown.

The length of the CDR3 is 14 residues. CDR1 and CDR2 from the germline V gene are SGHRS and YFSETQ. This sequence joins TRBV5-1 and TRBJ2-2; TCRdb calls TRBD1, which cannot be checked without DNA. This TCR came from a human donor with ulcerative colitis or Crohn's disease, or a healthy co-twin of an affected twin (not recorded which). Sequences were obtained from blood. The CDR3 here is CASMTGSGTGELFF.